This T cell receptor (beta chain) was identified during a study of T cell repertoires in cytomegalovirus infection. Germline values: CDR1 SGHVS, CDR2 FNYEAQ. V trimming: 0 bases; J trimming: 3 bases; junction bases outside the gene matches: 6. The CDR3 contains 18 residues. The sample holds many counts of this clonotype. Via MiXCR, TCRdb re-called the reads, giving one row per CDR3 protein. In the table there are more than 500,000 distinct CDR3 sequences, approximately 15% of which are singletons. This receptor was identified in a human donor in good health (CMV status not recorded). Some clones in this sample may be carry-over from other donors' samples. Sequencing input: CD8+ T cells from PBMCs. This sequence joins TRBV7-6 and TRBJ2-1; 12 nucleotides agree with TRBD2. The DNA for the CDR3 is TGTGCCAGCAGCTTAGCGCGGGCTAGCGGGGGGGGCTACAATGAGCAGTTCTTC. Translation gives CASSLARASGGGYNEQFF.